Described below is a single T cell receptor (beta chain) sequence and its context. This specimen comes from a study of T cell responses to AZD1222 COVID-19 vaccine. The data were produced by immunoSEQ multiplex PCR, yet TCRdb's version contains in-frame clones alone and is incomplete. In the table there are over 150,000 clones, 85% to 90% of which are singletons. Germline CDR1 and CDR2: MGHDK and SYGVNS. V lost 3 bases, J lost 5 bases, and 19 bases lay in between. The CDR3 spans 17 residues. V usage is TRBV25-1 and J usage is TRBJ1-4; tentatively, D is TRBD1 (6 bases). The sequencing used peripheral blood, collected on day 0 of AZD1222 vaccination. The sequence was collected from an adult in good health. The CDR3 reads CASSEVRGLGTNEKLFF. CDR3 bases: TGTGCCAGCAGTGAGGTGCGGGGGCTGGGGACGAATGAAAAACTGTTTTTT.